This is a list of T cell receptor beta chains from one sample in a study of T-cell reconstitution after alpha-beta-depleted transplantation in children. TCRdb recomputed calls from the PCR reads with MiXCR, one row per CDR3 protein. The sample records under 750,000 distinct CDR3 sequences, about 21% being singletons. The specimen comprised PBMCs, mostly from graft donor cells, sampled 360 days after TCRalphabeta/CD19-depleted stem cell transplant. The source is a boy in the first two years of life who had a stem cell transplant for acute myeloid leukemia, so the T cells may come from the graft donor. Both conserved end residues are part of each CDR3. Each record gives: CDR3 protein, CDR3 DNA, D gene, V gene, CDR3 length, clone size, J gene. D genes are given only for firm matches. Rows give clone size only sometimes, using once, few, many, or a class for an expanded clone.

CSVDKRDTQYF	TGCAGCGTTGATAAGAGAGATACGCAGTATTTT	NA	TRBV29-1	11	many	TRBJ2-3
CASSLACWRDSANQPQHF	TGTGCCAGCAGTTTAGCTTGCTGGCGGGACAGCGCCAATCAGCCCCAGCATTTT	TRBD1	TRBV12-3/TRBV12-4	18	NA	TRBJ1-5
CASSELTWGENTEAFF	TGTGCCAGCAGCGAATTGACCTGGGGGGAGAACACTGAAGCTTTCTTT	NA	TRBV21-1	16	few	TRBJ1-1
CATSRERTSGGNEQFF	TGTGCCACCAGCAGAGAGAGGACTAGCGGGGGGAATGAGCAGTTCTTC	TRBD2	TRBV15	16	NA	TRBJ2-1
CASSLRRGLHAAEAFF	TGTGCCAGCAGCCTACGTAGGGGTCTTCACGCTGCTGAAGCTTTCTTT	NA	TRBV11-1	16	NA	TRBJ1-1
CASGTDTRWAETQYF	TGTGCTAGTGGGACGGACACCAGATGGGCAGAGACCCAGTACTTC	NA	TRBV12-5	15	NA	TRBJ2-5
CSAAGNTIYF	TGCAGTGCGGCGGGAAACACCATATATTTT	NA	TRBV20-1	10	NA	TRBJ1-3
CASSPYTEQETQYF	TGTGCCAGCAGCCCTTACACAGAGCAAGAGACCCAGTACTTC	NA	TRBV12-3/TRBV12-4	14	many	TRBJ2-5
CSARDSWQASTDTQYF	TGCAGTGCTAGAGATTCGTGGCAGGCCAGCACAGATACGCAGTATTTT	NA	TRBV20-1	16	few	TRBJ2-3
CSVDQETQYF	TGCAGCGTGGATCAAGAGACCCAGTACTTC	NA	TRBV29-1	10	many	TRBJ2-5
CSALARNTEAFF	TGCAGTGCCCTTGCCCGGAACACTGAAGCTTTCTTT	NA	TRBV20-1	12	NA	TRBJ1-1
CASKRGGGNTIYF	TGTGCCAGCAAGCGAGGGGGTGGAAACACCATATATTTT	NA	TRBV28	13	NA	TRBJ1-3
CASRPGGAFPYEQYF	TGTGCCAGCAGACCAGGGGGCGCTTTTCCCTACGAGCAGTACTTC	TRBD1	TRBV12-3/TRBV12-4	15	NA	TRBJ2-7
CSVAGTGGVDTQYF	TGCAGCGTTGCAGGGACAGGGGGAGTAGATACGCAGTATTTT	TRBD1	TRBV29-1	14	many	TRBJ2-3
CASSGGLRNIQYF	TGTGCCAGCAGCGGGGGGCTTCGGAACATTCAGTACTTC	NA	TRBV6-6	13	NA	TRBJ2-4
CATSEAGAGTDLSF	TGTGCCACCAGTGAGGCAGGCGCCGGGACCGACCTAAGCTTC	NA	TRBV24-1	14	few	TRBJ2-1
CASSYSVFYGYTF	TGTGCCAGCAGTTACAGTGTCTTTTATGGCTACACCTTC	NA	TRBV6-5	13	few	TRBJ1-2
CASSLDGQGLETQYF	TGCGCCAGCAGCCTAGATGGACAAGGCCTCGAGACCCAGTACTTC	NA	TRBV5-1	15	NA	TRBJ2-5
CSASSGNLNYGYTF	TGCAGTGCTAGCTCAGGGAACCTTAACTATGGCTACACCTTC	NA	TRBV20-1	14	few	TRBJ1-2
CASRETGISYNEQFF	TGTGCCAGCAGAGAAACAGGGATCTCCTACAATGAGCAGTTCTTC	NA	TRBV28	15	many	TRBJ2-1
CSVEGQGASTEAFF	TGCAGCGTTGAAGGCCAGGGAGCTAGTACTGAAGCTTTCTTT	NA	TRBV29-1	14	few	TRBJ1-1
CASSFLVSTDTQYF	TGTGCCAGCAGCTTCCTCGTCAGCACAGATACGCAGTATTTT	NA	TRBV7-8	14	NA	TRBJ2-3
CASSTAGTEQYF	TGCGCCAGCAGCACGGCCGGAACCGAGCAGTACTTC	NA	TRBV5-1	12	few	TRBJ2-7
CATSRDPPPGSTGELFF	TGTGCCACCAGCAGAGATCCCCCCCCAGGATCCACCGGGGAGCTGTTTTTT	NA	TRBV15	17	NA	TRBJ2-2
CASRVDSYSGNTIYF	TGCGCCAGCAGGGTCGACAGCTACTCTGGAAACACCATATATTTT	NA	TRBV5-1	15	many	TRBJ1-3
CSAVAGGKNEQFF	TGCAGTGCAGTAGCGGGGGGGAAAAATGAGCAGTTCTTC	TRBD2	TRBV20-1	13	many	TRBJ2-1
CSARPAGQPTYEQYF	TGCAGTGCTAGACCGGCTGGACAGCCCACCTACGAGCAGTACTTC	NA	TRBV20-1	15	many	TRBJ2-7
CSVEDVRPGGKLFF	TGCAGCGTTGAAGATGTAAGGCCGGGGGGAAAACTGTTTTTT	NA	TRBV29-1	14	NA	TRBJ1-4
CSGFWVGEQYF	TGCAGCGGGTTTTGGGTTGGCGAGCAGTACTTC	NA	TRBV29-1	11	NA	TRBJ2-7
CASSYSLLGPSYEQYF	TGTGCCAGCAGTTACTCGCTCCTGGGACCTTCCTACGAGCAGTACTTC	NA	TRBV6-5	16	few	TRBJ2-7
CATSRAAARETQYF	TGTGCCACCAGCAGAGCGGCAGCCCGAGAGACCCAGTACTTC	NA	TRBV15	14	many	TRBJ2-5
CATSDLRDRGPDTQYF	TGTGCCACCAGTGATTTAAGGGACAGGGGACCAGATACGCAGTATTTT	TRBD1	TRBV24-1	16	NA	TRBJ2-3
CASTLRGNRRTGTEAFF	TGTGCCAGCACCTTGCGTGGAAACCGGCGGACGGGCACTGAAGCTTTCTTT	NA	TRBV12-3/TRBV12-4	17	many	TRBJ1-1
CASSPTGTVNTEAFF	TGTGCCAGCAGCCCCACCGGGACAGTGAACACTGAAGCTTTCTTT	TRBD1	TRBV9	15	many	TRBJ1-1
CSARPSGNTGELFF	TGCAGTGCTAGACCTAGCGGGAACACCGGGGAGCTGTTTTTT	TRBD2	TRBV20-1	14	many	TRBJ2-2
CASSVEGGGIYNEQFF	TGTGCCAGCAGCGTAGAAGGGGGGGGAATTTACAATGAGCAGTTCTTC	NA	TRBV9	16	NA	TRBJ2-1
CSGQGLDTYNEQFF	TGCAGCGGGCAGGGGCTTGATACCTACAATGAGCAGTTCTTC	NA	TRBV29-1	14	many	TRBJ2-1
CASSAGTPEQYF	TGTGCCAGCAGTGCCGGGACACCCGAGCAGTACTTC	NA	TRBV12-3/TRBV12-4	12	NA	TRBJ2-7
CASSQAGRVSGYTF	TGTGCCAGCAGCCAAGCGGGCAGGGTGTCTGGCTACACCTTC	NA	TRBV3-1	14	many	TRBJ1-2
CASSQPPGLARHEQFF	TGCGCCAGCAGCCAACCCCCGGGACTAGCAAGGCATGAGCAGTTCTTC	TRBD2	TRBV4-3	16	NA	TRBJ2-1
CASSLPLGGTDTQYF	TGCGCCAGCAGCTTGCCCCTAGGGGGCACAGATACGCAGTATTTT	NA	TRBV5-1	15	NA	TRBJ2-3
CASRLQGEETQYF	TGTGCCAGCAGATTACAGGGCGAAGAGACCCAGTACTTC	NA	TRBV6-5	13	NA	TRBJ2-5
CASSLSAGPPSSYEQYF	TGTGCCAGCAGTTTATCCGCCGGGCCCCCGAGCTCCTACGAGCAGTACTTC	NA	TRBV12-3/TRBV12-4	17	many	TRBJ2-7
CAISESGVDEQFF	TGTGCCATCAGTGAGTCGGGGGTCGATGAGCAGTTCTTC	NA	TRBV10-3	13	NA	TRBJ2-1
CASSRGPQNEQFF	TGCGCCAGCAGCCGGGGCCCACAGAACGAGCAGTTCTTC	NA	TRBV4-1	13	NA	TRBJ2-1
CASSLDPLYEQYF	TGTGCCAGCAGCTTAGACCCCTTGTACGAGCAGTACTTC	NA	TRBV7-2	13	NA	TRBJ2-7
CASSLWRTPQETQYF	TGTGCCAGCAGTTTATGGCGGACACCTCAAGAGACCCAGTACTTC	NA	TRBV12-3/TRBV12-4	15	many	TRBJ2-5
CASSFGQGQYSPLHF	TGCGCCAGCAGCTTCGGACAGGGGCAGTATTCACCCCTCCACTTT	TRBD1	TRBV5-1	15	many	TRBJ1-6
CASSLMGGWNTEAFF	TGTGCCAGCAGCTTGATGGGAGGCTGGAACACTGAAGCTTTCTTT	NA	TRBV5-5	15	many	TRBJ1-1
CSAKYYTQYF	TGCAGTGCTAAATATTATACGCAGTATTTT	NA	TRBV20-1	10	NA	TRBJ2-3
CSHLGDGYTF	TGCAGCCACTTGGGGGATGGCTACACCTTC	NA	TRBV29-1	10	few	TRBJ1-2
CASSPGLGLSIETQYF	TGTGCCAGCAGTCCGGGACTAGGGCTATCTATAGAGACCCAGTACTTC	TRBD2	TRBV12-3/TRBV12-4	16	NA	TRBJ2-5
CASRVTSTDTQYF	TGTGCCAGTAGGGTGACATCCACAGATACGCAGTATTTT	NA	TRBV19	13	few	TRBJ2-3
CASSARDRDYEQYF	TGTGCCAGCAGCGCCAGGGACAGGGACTACGAGCAGTACTTC	TRBD1	TRBV9	14	few	TRBJ2-7
CSVGQGFYEQYF	TGCAGCGTTGGACAGGGGTTCTACGAGCAGTACTTC	TRBD1	TRBV29-1	12	NA	TRBJ2-7
CASSLTTDPDQPQHF	TGTGCCAGCAGCTTAACGACAGATCCTGATCAGCCCCAGCATTTT	NA	TRBV7-9	15	many	TRBJ1-5
CASRVQGSEKLFF	TGTGCCAGCCGGGTACAGGGGAGCGAAAAACTGTTTTTT	TRBD1	TRBV6-1	13	many	TRBJ1-4